This T cell receptor beta chain is from a study of shared clonotypes between healthy human individuals. Study-wide results and limits: Several donors shared around 5.2% of their naive CD4 clonotypes. Since donors were few, the genetic and exposure-history diversity represented was limited.

Each cell subset's genomic DNA was divided evenly among several immunoSEQ plates. Libraries were prepared by immunoSEQ multiplex PCR; TCRdb keeps only in-frame clonotypes and omits some of them. This sample has millions of clones, with 85% to 95% found just once. As to this clone: Its cognate antigen is unknown.

The V gene lost 8 bases and the J gene lost 0 bases, with 16 bases spanning the gap. CDR3 length: 16 residues. Germline CDR1 and CDR2: ENHRY and SYGVKD. This rearrangement joins TRBV10-3 to TRBJ2-2; D tentatively reads TRBD1 or TRBD2 (5 bases each). The TCR sequence derives from a man younger than 35 in good health. Sequencing was performed on naive CD4+ T cells sorted from blood. As for subset: CD45RA+ positively selected. The CDR3 bases are TGTGCCATCGGCCGGGACCTCGGAGCGAACACCGGGGAGCTGTTTTTT. Translating it yields CAIGRDLGANTGELFF.